This TCR beta chain comes out of a study of preoperative IRX-2 immunotherapy in early breast cancer. The CDR3 sequence is 16 residues long. Germline CDR1 reads MNHGY; CDR2 reads SAAAGT. V lost 1 base and J 7 bases, leaving 14 bases between the germline ends. The treatment: preoperative locoregional IRX-2 cytokine immunotherapy. Samples came from a phase Ib trial of preoperative locoregional IRX-2 cytokine immunotherapy. Only in-frame clones appear in the TCRdb table, and some are missing; sequencing was by immunoSEQ multiplex PCR. Among fewer than 35,000 clones, roughly nine tenths were seen once, and the ten largest hold about 1.5%.

The clonotype originates from a human donor with breast cancer. The genes are TRBV6-8 and TRBJ1-6; D unclear. This specimen was tumor tissue, taken after IRX-2 immunotherapy. The CDR3 region is CASSYLEAVVNSPLHF. The CDR3 DNA sequence: TGTGCCAGCAGTTACTTAGAGGCAGTCGTAAATTCACCCCTCCACTTT.